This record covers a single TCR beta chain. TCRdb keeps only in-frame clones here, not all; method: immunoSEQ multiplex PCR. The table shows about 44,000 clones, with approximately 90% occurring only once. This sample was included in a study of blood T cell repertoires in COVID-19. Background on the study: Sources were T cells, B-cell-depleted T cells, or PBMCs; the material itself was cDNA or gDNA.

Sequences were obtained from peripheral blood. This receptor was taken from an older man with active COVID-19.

The CDR3: CASSSPNSPLHF. In DNA, the CDR3 is TGTGCCAGCTCTTCCCCTAATTCACCCCTCCACTTT. V is TRBV7-9 and J is TRBJ1-6; D not resolved. V was pared by 8 bases and J by 6 bases, with 8 bases between. The CDR3 spans 12 residues. Germline V gene sequence: CDR1 SEHNR, CDR2 FQNEAQ (reference sequence).